This TCR beta chain was observed in a study of T cells after yellow fever vaccination. Study-level background: It was SMART-Seq v4 Ultra Low Input that prepared the fractions with low cell numbers.

This clonotype was seen ten or more times. What it binds is unknown. 5'RACE template switching produced TCR cDNA carrying a universal primer site and UMIs. TCRdb used MiXCR to reprocess the 5' RACE reads, holding one entry per CDR3 protein. The table shows 120,000 to 150,000 distinct CDR3 sequences, with roughly 8.2% occurring only once. This CDR3 has 15 residues. CDR1 is SGHVS, CDR2 FQNEAQ, per germline. V was trimmed by 8 bases and J by 6 bases, leaving 23 bases between them. Regarding the study as a whole: Compared with primary, the secondary response was weaker and peaked at day 5, not 15. Post-booster repertoires contained most primary-vaccination clones again (approximately 95% CD4, about 88% CD8).

This rearrangement joins TRBV7-8 to TRBJ2-7; no reliable D call. This TCR derives from a young man who received the YFV17D yellow fever vaccine. Sequenced here: CD4+ T cells sorted from PBMCs, sampled 5 days after the yellow fever booster vaccination. As DNA, the CDR3 is TGTGCCAGCGCATTAGTTGTCCAAGCTCCCGGCGAGCAGTACTTC. Translating gives CASALVVQAPGEQYF.